The 29 T cell receptor beta chains given below trace back to one sample, sequenced in a study of T cell clonality in common variable immunodeficiency. Method: immunoSEQ multiplex PCR; TCRdb's copy keeps in-frame clones and lacks some. This sample comprises around 45,000 clones, none seen once only. Sequencing was done on a sample of peripheral blood mononuclear cells. The source of these receptors is a person between 18 and 70 years old in good health.

This clone was recorded many times. The missing CDR3 end, 3 residues past where the read stops, is filled in from the germline J gene. The chain links TRBV28 to TRBJ2-1; TRBD2 agrees at 12 bases. The trim removed 5 bases at V and 4 bases at J, leaving 6 bases unmatched. Germline CDR1 MDHEN, CDR2 SYDVKM. This CDR3 has 16 amino acids. Partial CDR3 DNA: TGTGCCAGCAGTACATTCCTAGCGGGGGGGTACAATGAG. It encodes CASSTFLAGGYNE. The full CDR3 reads CASSTFLAGGYNEQFF.

This clone was counted at least ten times. The CDR3 end is not reached by the read, which stops 3 residues before it; the germline J gene fills it in. This chain connects TRBV4-1 to TRBJ2-5; 9 bases are shared with TRBD1. J lost 4 bases, V lost 3 bases, and 6 bases had no gene match. Germline loops: CDR1 MGHRA, CDR2 YSYEKL. The CDR3 is 15 amino acids. The sequenced part of the CDR3 DNA is TGCGCCAGCAGCCAGCAACAGACAGGGGGAGAGACC. Residues: CASSQQQTGGET. The whole CDR3 region reads CASSQQQTGGETQYF.

Only a few counts were recorded for this clone. The read is 3 residues too short to cover the CDR3 end, so that end is filled in from the germline J gene. The chain employs TRBV7-9 and TRBJ1-3; no firm D call. Germline CDR1 is SEHNR and CDR2 is FQNEAQ (reference sequence). The V end was cut by 10 bases, the J end by 5 bases, with 9 bases between. This CDR3 contains 11 residues. The CDR3 bases that were read are TGTGCCATTCTTTTCCGAAACACC. Residues: CAILFRNT. The entire CDR3 protein reads CAILFRNTIYF.

This clone was counted many times. The CDR3 end falls 3 residues outside the read, so it is completed with the germline J gene. The chain uses TRBV10-3 and TRBJ1-6; possibly TRBD1 for D (6 bases). The CDR3 is 13 amino acids. Germline values: CDR1 ENHRY, CDR2 SYGVKD. V lost 10 bases and J 10 bases, leaving 17 bases between the germline ends. CDR3 sequence: CATQPGEISPLHF. Partial CDR3 DNA: TGTGCCACCCAGCCAGGGGAGATCTCACCC.

This clone was picked up many times. The read is 3 residues too short to cover the CDR3 end, so that end is filled in from the germline J gene. The chain is built from TRBV12-3 or TRBV12-4 and TRBJ1-5; 12 nucleotides agree with TRBD1. Trimming removed 7 bases from V and 7 bases from J; junction bases left unmatched: 8. The CDR3 covers 15 residues. The DNA read from the CDR3 is TGTGCCAGCAATGCCGGGACAGGGGGCGGGCAGCCC. This translates into CASNAGTGGGQP. The entire CDR3 is CASNAGTGGGQPQHF.

This clone has ten or more counts. At one boundary the junction diverges from the germline segment, which might be a read error. The read falls 3 residues short of the CDR3 end, and the missing part is taken from the germline J gene. The chain joins TRBV7-7 to TRBJ2-3; D is ambiguous. The V gene's germline CDR1 is SSHAT and CDR2 FNYEAQ (reference sequence). The CDR3 totals 14 residues. The CDR3: CASSPGSSTDTQYF. Partial CDR3 DNA: TGTGCTAGCAGCCCAGGATCTAGCACAGATACG.

This clone showed up many times. The CDR3 goes on 3 residues after the read ends, and that part is filled in from the germline J gene. The chain joins TRBV14 to TRBJ2-7; the D gene is possibly TRBD1 (5 bases). Trimming pared 4 bases from V and 2 bases from J, leaving 12 bases between. Germline V gene lookup returns CDR1 SGHDN and CDR2 FVKESK. The CDR3 sequence is 14 residues long. The CDR3 is CASSPTGATYEQYF. The covered CDR3 bases are TGTGCCAGCAGCCCAACAGGAGCTACCTACGAG. Full variable domain (missing parts from reference TRBV14 and TRBJ2-7): EAGVTQFPSHSVIEKGQTVTLRCDPISGHDNLYWYRRVMGKEIKFLLHFVKESKQDESGMPNNRFLAERTGGTYSTLKVQPAELEDSGVYFCASSPTGATYEQYFGPGTRLTVT.

This clone has ten or more counts. The observed sequence ends 3 residues before the CDR3 terminus, with the missing tail filled in from the germline J gene. The chain has TRBV2 and TRBJ1-2, with D unresolved. This CDR3 region has 15 residues. V dropped 6 bases and J dropped 0 bases, with 14 bases sitting between them. From germline, CDR1 is SNHLY and CDR2 FYNNEI. The sequenced CDR3 bases are TGTGCCAGCAGCGATCAGGTCTCCTCTAACTATGGC. This codes for CASSDQVSSNYG. The full CDR3 is CASSDQVSSNYGYTF.

At least ten counts were recorded for this clone. The missing CDR3 end, 3 residues past where the read stops, is filled in from the germline J gene. The chain links TRBV7-6 to TRBJ2-7, with TRBD1 as a possible D gene (5 bases). CDR1 and CDR2 from the germline V gene are SGHVS and FNYEAQ. Trimming cost V 5 bases and J 3 bases, with 17 bases left between them. The CDR3 contains 15 residues. The CDR3 here is CASSPEDTTYYEQYF. The CDR3 DNA, read in part, is TGTGCCAGCAGCCCCGAGGACACAACCTACTACGAG.

This clone was picked up many times. The read gets to within 3 residues of the CDR3 end, and the germline J gene fills in the rest. The rearrangement joins TRBV7-6 to TRBJ1-1; D is perhaps TRBD1 (5 bases). The CDR3 runs to 13 residues. Germline V gene data show CDR1 as SGHVS and CDR2 as FNYEAQ. V lost 1 base, J lost 5 bases, and 8 bases lay in between. CDR3 DNA (partial): TGTGCCAGCAGCTTAGGATCAGGGACTGAA. Translating gives CASSLGSGTE. The CDR3 in full is CASSLGSGTEAFF. Using reference TRBV7-6 and TRBJ1-1 for the parts outside the CDR3, the full variable domain is GAGVSQSPRYKVTKRGQDVALRCDPISGHVSLYWYRQALGQGPEFLTYFNYEAQQDKSGLPNDRFSAERPEGSISTLTIQRTEQRDSAMYRCASSLGSGTEAFFGQGTRLTVV.

This clone was detected only a few times. This CDR3 reads CASSESLDSLSNQPQHF. Incomplete CDR3 DNA: TGTGCCAGCAGTGAAAGCCTCGACAGCCTAAGCAATCAGCCC. V and J are TRBV2 and TRBJ1-5, with D possibly matching TRBD1 (5 bases). Read coverage stops 3 residues before the CDR3 terminus; the germline J gene supplies the remainder. CDR3 length: 17 amino acids. From germline, CDR1 is SNHLY and CDR2 FYNNEI. The ends were cut back, 2 bases at V and 1 base at J, with 15 bases in the middle.

This clone has a count of ten or more. CDR3 bases read: TGCAGTGCGGAGGGGAACTATGGC. Encoded protein: CSAEGNYG. The whole CDR3 reads CSAEGNYGYTF. This chain links TRBV20-1 with TRBJ1-2; D is perhaps TRBD1 (5 bases). The CDR3 end is not reached by the read, which stops 3 residues before it; the germline J gene fills it in. Per the germline V gene, CDR1 is DFQATT and CDR2 is SNEGSKA (reference sequence). Trimming stripped 6 bases from V and 2 bases from J, with 7 bases between. This CDR3 is built from 11 residues.

This clone was detected many times. CDR3 loop: CSGRQAPADTQYF. Incomplete CDR3 DNA: TGCAGCGGTAGACAGGCCCCGGCAGATACG. The chain uses TRBV29-1 and TRBJ2-3; a possible D gene is TRBD1 (6 bases). With the read ending 3 residues before the CDR3 end, the germline J gene is used to fill in that end. The ends were cut back, 7 bases at V and 4 bases at J, with 15 bases in the middle. The CDR3 runs to 13 residues. Germline CDR1 SQVTM, CDR2 ANQGSEA.

In the case of this clone: A far larger clone is off by one base, so a read error is likely. From the germline J gene comes the end of the CDR3, since the read stops 3 residues before it. This chain joins TRBV6-1 and TRBJ2-5; tentative D call: TRBD1 (6 bases). Germline CDR1 MNHNS, CDR2 SASEGT. The CDR3 has 16 amino acids. Trimming removed 0 bases at V and 6 bases at J, with 17 bases between. The CDR3 is CASSEAPGDSNQTQYF. Incomplete CDR3 DNA: TGTGCCAGCAGTGAAGCGCCAGGGGATAGCAATCAGACC.

This clone appeared many times. With the read ending 3 residues before the CDR3 end, the germline J gene is used to fill in that end. The gene calls are TRBV11-3 and TRBJ2-7; 10 positions match TRBD1. This CDR3 has 14 residues. The V and J ends lost 5 bases and 2 bases, in that order; junction bases with no gene match: 3. Per germline, CDR1 SGHNT and CDR2 YENEEA. The chain's CDR3 is CASSHGQGAYEQYF. Incomplete CDR3 DNA: TGTGCCAGCAGCCATGGACAGGGGGCCTACGAG.

This clone appeared many times. The read gets to within 3 residues of the CDR3 end, and the germline J gene fills in the rest. This chain connects TRBV12-3 or TRBV12-4 to TRBJ1-4; 7 bases fit TRBD1. The V gene end was trimmed by 2 bases and the J gene end by 10 bases; junction bases not matched to a gene: 7. The CDR3 extends over 14 amino acids. CDR3 loop: CASSLHRGQGKLFF. The part of the CDR3 DNA that was read is TGTGCCAGCAGTTTACACAGGGGCCAGGGAAAA.

On this clone: The read gets to within 3 residues of the CDR3 end, and the germline J gene fills in the rest. This chain connects TRBV18 to TRBJ2-3; TRBD2 aligns across 14 bases. Germline CDR1 KGHSH, CDR2 LQKENI. The CDR3 length is 19 residues. After removal of 0 bases from V and 4 bases from J, the junction contained 9 bases not matched to a gene. The chain's CDR3 is CASSPPLGTSGSRADTQYF. CDR3 bases read: TGTGCCAGCTCACCACCACTAGGGACTAGCGGGAGTAGGGCAGATACG.

This clone has at least ten counts. CDR3 DNA (partial): TGTGCCAGCAGAAATACTTTTAGCACCTATGGC. Translated, it gives CASRNTFSTYG. The CDR3 in full is CASRNTFSTYGYTF. V is TRBV6-2 or TRBV6-3 and J is TRBJ1-2; D unresolved. The CDR3 extends 3 residues past the end of the read, so its final part is completed from the germline J gene. The V and J ends lost 6 bases and 4 bases respectively, with 15 bases between them. The length of the CDR3 is 14 residues. From germline, CDR1 is MNHEY and CDR2 SVGEGT.

This clone was observed many times. The CDR3 end falls 3 residues outside the read, so it is completed with the germline J gene. The genes are TRBV4-2 and TRBJ2-5; the D gene is possibly TRBD2 (6 bases). V was pared by 1 base and J by 1 base, with 10 bases between. Per the germline V gene, CDR1 is LGHNA and CDR2 is YNFKEQ. The CDR3 extends over 15 amino acids. CDR3 DNA (partial): TGTGCCAGCAGCCAAGGACTAGGAGTCCAAGAGACC. This gives the protein CASSQGLGVQET. The whole CDR3 sequence is CASSQGLGVQETQYF.

This clone was counted at least ten times. With the read ending 3 residues before the CDR3 end, the germline J gene is used to fill in that end. The chain has TRBV28 and TRBJ2-1; 10 nucleotides match TRBD2. The CDR3 totals 13 residues. Germline lookup yields CDR1 MDHEN and CDR2 SYDVKM. After removal of 7 bases from V and 9 bases from J, the junction contained 6 bases not matched to a gene. CDR3 residues: CASTSSGRGEQFF. The part of the CDR3 DNA that was read is TGTGCCAGCACCTCTAGCGGGAGAGGTGAG.

This clone was observed at least ten times. From the germline J gene comes the end of the CDR3, since the read stops 3 residues before it. The genes are TRBV12-5 and TRBJ1-5; D is perhaps TRBD1 (5 bases). V was clipped by 0 bases and J by 5 bases, with 11 bases between them. In germline, CDR1 is LGHNT, CDR2 FRNRAP. The CDR3 spans 15 residues. The CDR3 bases that were read are TGTGCTAGTGGTTTGGTGCAGGGATGGGATCAGCCC. Protein sequence: CASGLVQGWDQP. The full CDR3 protein reads CASGLVQGWDQPQHF.

This clone occurred many times. The read terminates 3 residues ahead of where the CDR3 ends, so the germline J gene completes it. This rearrangement joins TRBV28 to TRBJ1-1; the D gene is possibly TRBD1 (5 bases). The germline V and J ends were trimmed by 5 bases and 4 bases, with 14 bases remaining between them. This CDR3 spans 14 amino acids. Germline assignment: CDR1 MDHEN and CDR2 SYDVKM. The part of the CDR3 DNA that was read is TGTGCCAGCAGTCCGCTGGGGCGCCCCACTGAA. Translating gives CASSPLGRPTE. The CDR3 as a whole reads CASSPLGRPTEAFF.

This clone came up many times. CDR3 bases read: TGTGCCAGCAGCTTGGGCCGACAGTATAATTCACCC. Protein: CASSLGRQYNSP. The entire CDR3 protein reads CASSLGRQYNSPLHF. The rearrangement joins TRBV11-2 to TRBJ1-6; TRBD1 is a possible D gene (5 bases). Coverage ceases 3 residues before the CDR3 finishes, and the germline J gene fills in the end. Germline CDR1 reads SGHAT; CDR2 reads FQNNGV. The CDR3 is 15 residues long. The ends were cut back, 3 bases at V and 4 bases at J, with 10 bases in the middle. Combining the CDR3 with reference TRBV11-2 and TRBJ1-6 gives the whole variable domain EAGVAQSPRYKIIEKRQSVAFWCNPISGHATLYWYQQILGQGPKLLIQFQNNGVVDDSQLPKDRFSAERLKGVDSTLKIQPAKLEDSAVYLCASSLGRQYNSPLHFGNGTRLTVT.

This clone was detected ten times or more. The CDR3 end lies 3 residues beyond the end of the read and is filled in from the germline J gene. The chain recombines TRBV9 with TRBJ2-7; TRBD1 agrees at 7 bases. CDR1 SGDLS and CDR2 YYNGEE come from the germline V gene. Trimming at V came to 4 bases and at J to 0 bases, leaving 4 bases not matched to a gene. This CDR3 is built from 14 residues. The CDR3 sequence: CASSPGQDSYEQYF. The covered CDR3 bases are TGTGCCAGCAGCCCCGGACAGGACTCCTACGAG.

In this sample, this clone turned up a few times. CDR3: CASSRQGGSNQPQHF. The CDR3 DNA, read in part, is TGTGCCAGCAGTCGCCAGGGGGGAAGCAATCAGCCC. The V call is TRBV2, the J call TRBJ1-5; 7 bases are a match to TRBD1. The CDR3 end is not reached by the read, which stops 3 residues before it; the germline J gene fills it in. This CDR3 is built from 15 residues. V lost 5 bases to trimming and J lost 1 base; unmatched junction nucleotides: 5. CDR1 and CDR2 from the germline V gene are SNHLY and FYNNEI. The full variable domain, with the rest looked up from reference TRBV2 and TRBJ1-5, is EPEVTQTPSHQVTQMGQEVILRCVPISNHLYFYWYRQILGQKVEFLVSFYNNEISEKSEIFDDQFSVERPDGSNFTLKIRSTKLEDSAMYFCASSRQGGSNQPQHFGDGTRLSIL.

In this sample, this clone turned up many times. Coverage ceases 3 residues before the CDR3 finishes, and the germline J gene fills in the end. The chain has TRBV2 and TRBJ2-3, with D possibly being TRBD2 (5 bases). The CDR3 consists of 14 residues. Germline V CDR1 and CDR2: SNHLY, FYNNEI. V was clipped by 11 bases and J by 6 bases, with 21 bases between them. The CDR3 is CAGTLGHPGDTQYF. Partial CDR3 DNA: TGTGCCGGTACTCTGGGCCACCCGGGGGATACG.

This clone was counted at least ten times. The read terminates 3 residues before the CDR3 end, so the remaining end is supplied by the germline J gene. V is TRBV28 and J is TRBJ1-2, with D unclear. The CDR3 has 14 residues. CDR1 is MDHEN and CDR2 is SYDVKM in the germline V gene. The V end was cut by 2 bases, the J end by 5 bases, with 12 bases between. The CDR3 DNA, read in part, is TGTGCCAGCAGTTTAACTTTTTTCGTTTATGGC. This sequence encodes CASSLTFFVYG. The CDR3 reads in full as CASSLTFFVYGYTF.

This clone was picked up many times. The sequence runs out 3 residues before the end of the CDR3; the remainder is reconstructed from the germline J gene. The chain carries TRBV4-2 and TRBJ2-7, with TRBD1 as a possible D gene (5 bases). CDR1 is LGHNA, CDR2 YNFKEQ, per germline. Between the trimmed V and J ends, which lost 0 bases and 0 bases, there was a span of 12 bases. CDR3 length equals 16 residues. The sequenced CDR3 bases are TGTGCCAGCAGCCAAGATCAGGGAACTTCCTCCTACGAG. Translating it yields CASSQDQGTSSYE. The full-length CDR3 reads as CASSQDQGTSSYEQYF.

This clone has ten or more counts. The CDR3 DNA, read in part, is TGCAGTGCTAGAGGGACCGACAGAGTCCACTATGGC. Translating it yields CSARGTDRVHYG. The complete CDR3 sequence is CSARGTDRVHYGYTF. This chain links TRBV20-1 with TRBJ1-2; tentative D call: TRBD1 (5 bases). The read halts 3 residues ahead of the CDR3 end, with the missing end drawn from the germline J gene. Germline V lookup: CDR1 DFQATT, CDR2 SNEGSKA (reference sequence). This CDR3 is built from 15 residues. V was trimmed by 1 base and J by 3 bases, leaving 15 bases between them.